Many counts were recorded for the clone carrying this T cell receptor beta chain. The antigen remains undetermined. This entry comes from a study of blood T cells in healthy people across ages. Study-level results: The unknown donor CMV status may have confounded expanded clonotype changes. Observed TCR beta diversity showed a strong correlation with the percentage of naive T cells as measured by flow cytometry.

A J-beta primer mix and a sample-barcoded 5' primer were used in a second PCR of about 7 to 12 cycles. Per sample, CDR3-containing paired-end reads numbered at least 2.5 million. TCRdb fed the 5' RACE reads into MiXCR, producing one record per CDR3 protein. The sample lists 540,000 or so distinct CDR3 sequences, 25% to 30% seen once, with around a sixth in the top ten. Germline V CDR1 and CDR2: MGHRA, YSYEKL. The V end was cut by 2 bases, the J end by 4 bases, with 17 bases between. The CDR3 runs to 17 residues. This chain joins TRBV4-1 and TRBJ1-4; maybe TRBD1 (5 bases). What was sequenced was blood. This receptor was identified in a woman in her 70s in good health. This CDR3 is CASSQRSISQVNEKLFF. The CDR3 DNA follows: TGCGCCAGCAGCCAACGAAGCATCTCACAGGTTAATGAAAAACTGTTTTTT.